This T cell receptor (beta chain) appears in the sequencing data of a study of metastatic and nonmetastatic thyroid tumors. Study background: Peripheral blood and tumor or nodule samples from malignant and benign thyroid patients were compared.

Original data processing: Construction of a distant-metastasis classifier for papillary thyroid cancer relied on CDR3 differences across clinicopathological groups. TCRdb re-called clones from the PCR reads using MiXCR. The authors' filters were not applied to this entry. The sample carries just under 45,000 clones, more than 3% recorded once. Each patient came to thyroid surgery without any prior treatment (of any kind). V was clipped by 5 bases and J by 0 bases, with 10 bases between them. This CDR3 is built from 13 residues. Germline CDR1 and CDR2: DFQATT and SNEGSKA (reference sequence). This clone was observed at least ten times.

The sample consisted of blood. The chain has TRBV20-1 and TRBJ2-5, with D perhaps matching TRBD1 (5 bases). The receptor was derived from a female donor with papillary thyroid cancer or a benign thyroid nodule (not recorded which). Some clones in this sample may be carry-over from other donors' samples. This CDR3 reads CSALMDNQETQYF. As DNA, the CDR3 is TGCAGTGCTCTCATGGACAACCAAGAGACCCAGTACTTC.